The rows below give T cell receptor beta chains drawn from one sample of a study of T cells after yellow fever vaccination. TCRdb re-called the 5' RACE reads through MiXCR, storing one row per CDR3 protein. Of hundreds of thousands of distinct CDR3 sequences in the sample, around 9.3% are singletons; the top ten hold 3% to 3.5%. The sequenced sample was CD4+ T cells sorted from PBMCs, obtained 5 days after the yellow fever booster vaccination. The receptor set was obtained from a man aged 18-30 years who received the YFV17D yellow fever vaccine. CDR3s include the opening cysteine and the closing phenylalanine or tryptophan. A D gene is named only where the DNA matches it firmly. Some rows have no size entry. The others give once, few or many, or a class for an expanded clone.

CDR3 DNA,CDR3 protein,D gene,J gene,V gene,CDR3 length,clone size
TGTGCCTCCGTAGCGGGGGGGCACGATACGCAGTATTTT,CASVAGGHDTQYF,TRBD2,TRBJ2-3,TRBV30,13,few
TGTGCCAGCAGTTACTCGGGGAGGTACTATGGCTACACCTTC,CASSYSGRYYGYTF,.,TRBJ1-2,TRBV6-5,14,many
TGTGCCAGCAGTGAACCTCCCCTGACAGGAAGAAATCAGCCCCAGCATTTT,CASSEPPLTGRNQPQHF,.,TRBJ1-5,TRBV6-1,17,few
TGTGCCACCAGTGATTGGGAGACCCAGTACTTC,CATSDWETQYF,.,TRBJ2-5,TRBV24-1,11,.
TGTGCCAGCAGCTCCGGACTAGCGGGGGGTTACACAGATACGCAGTATTTT,CASSSGLAGGYTDTQYF,TRBD2,TRBJ2-3,TRBV7-9,17,many
TGTGCCAGCTCACCAGGATTTGGGGAGCTGTTTTTT,CASSPGFGELFF,.,TRBJ2-2,TRBV18,12,.
TGTGCCAGCAGGACACTTATCACTGAAGCTTTCTTT,CASRTLITEAFF,.,TRBJ1-1,TRBV6-6,12,.
TGTGCCAGCACCCTCGGGACACTAATATCACCCCTCCACTTT,CASTLGTLISPLHF,.,TRBJ1-6,TRBV19,14,.
TGTGCCAGCAGCTTGTTCGGGACAGCGACCTACGAGCAGTACTTC,CASSLFGTATYEQYF,TRBD1,TRBJ2-7,TRBV11-2,15,few
TGTGCCAGCAGCTTAGAGGGTGCGTTCTCTGGAAACACCATATATTTT,CASSLEGAFSGNTIYF,.,TRBJ1-3,TRBV7-9,16,few
TGCGCCAGCAGCCAAGAGGTACCTCGAATTAGGGCTTCTGGGGGTGAGCAGTTCTTC,CASSQEVPRIRASGGEQFF,.,TRBJ2-1,TRBV4-3,19,few
TGCGCCAGCAGCCTGCTTGCCGGGACTGGCAACGTTGAGCAGTTCTTC,CASSLLAGTGNVEQFF,.,TRBJ2-1,TRBV5-1,16,.
TGTGCCAGCAGTTTCCCCGGACTGACGGGTGGGGCCACAGATACGCAGTATTTT,CASSFPGLTGGATDTQYF,.,TRBJ2-3,TRBV28,18,few
TGTGCCAGCACCTGCGACAGGGGGCGGCTTCGAGAGACCCAGTACTTC,CASTCDRGRLRETQYF,.,TRBJ2-5,TRBV21-1,16,few
TGCGCCAGCAGCCAATCGGGACTAGCGGGCACAGATACGCAGTATTTT,CASSQSGLAGTDTQYF,TRBD2,TRBJ2-3,TRBV4-1,16,few
TGTGCCAGCAGCTTGAGGGCGGGGGGGTCCAATGAGCAGTTCTTC,CASSLRAGGSNEQFF,TRBD2,TRBJ2-1,TRBV5-4,15,.
TGTGCCAGCAGCTTCCTTGGGGACAGGTTCAACTATGGCTACACCTTC,CASSFLGDRFNYGYTF,TRBD1,TRBJ1-2,TRBV5-5,16,.
TGCGCCAGCAGCCGCAAAGCGAGCTACACCTTC,CASSRKASYTF,.,TRBJ1-2,TRBV4-1,11,.
TGCGCCAGCAGCCTCGGGAGGACTGACACTGAAGCTTTCTTT,CASSLGRTDTEAFF,.,TRBJ1-1,TRBV5-1,14,.
TGTGCCAGCAGCAATACAGGGGGCACCGGGGAGCTGTTTTTT,CASSNTGGTGELFF,TRBD1,TRBJ2-2,TRBV7-2,14,many
TGCGCCAGCAGACGGCCAGACCAAGAGACCCAGTACTTC,CASRRPDQETQYF,.,TRBJ2-5,TRBV5-1,13,.
TGTGCCAGCAGGCCGGGAAGGTATGGCTACACCTTC,CASRPGRYGYTF,.,TRBJ1-2,TRBV28,12,.
TGTGCCAGCAGCGTAGATGGACTAGCGGCCGGGGAGCTGTTTTTT,CASSVDGLAAGELFF,TRBD2,TRBJ2-2,TRBV9,15,.
TGCGCCAGCAGCTTGGGCTGGGATACGCAGTATTTT,CASSLGWDTQYF,.,TRBJ2-3,TRBV5-1,12,many
TGTGCCAGCTCAACGGGTCCCCTCACGAACACTGAAGCTTTCTTT,CASSTGPLTNTEAFF,.,TRBJ1-1,TRBV18,15,.
TGTGCCAGCAGTTTCTCGGGGTCTCGTACAGATACGCAGTATTTT,CASSFSGSRTDTQYF,.,TRBJ2-3,TRBV27,15,few